This T cell receptor beta chain is drawn from a study of T cells in Graves' hyperthyroidism and ophthalmopathy. Trimming shortened V by 4 bases and J by 7 bases, and 15 bases separated the two germline ends. The CDR3 is 15 residues long. CDR1 and CDR2 from the germline V gene are SGHRS and YFSETQ. Study-level findings and limits: Researchers report that a 13 V-J model separated ophthalmopathy from stable hyperthyroidism.

Template material for amplifying TCR beta CDR3 regions consisted of RNA transcripts. Carried out on the TCR CDR3, a first-round RT-PCR used the HTBI primer set. TCRdb independently ran MiXCR on the multiplex PCR reads; one entry per CDR3 protein. The profile covers 300,000 to 450,000 distinct CDR3 sequences, with 20% to 25% appearing a single time and 70% to 75% taken by the ten largest. A few counts support this clonotype. Its cognate antigen is unknown. Sequencing was carried out using blood. The sequence was obtained from a man in his fifties or sixties with Graves' hyperthyroidism. The chain has TRBV5-1 and TRBJ1-6, with D possibly matching TRBD1 (5 bases). CDR3 DNA: TGCGCCAGCAGCAAGATCAGTGGGGCCAATTCACCCCTCCACTTT. It specifies CASSKISGANSPLHF.